A single sample gave rise to the 8 T cell receptor beta chains below, sequenced in a study of blood T cell repertoires in COVID-19. TCRdb keeps only in-frame clones here, not all; method: immunoSEQ multiplex PCR. The sample carries about 45,000 clones, around 73% recorded once. The sequencing input was peripheral blood. The source of these receptors is a woman in her 70s with acute or convalescent COVID-19.

The chain links TRBV9 to TRBJ2-2; D is possibly TRBD1 (6 bases). Trimming removed 4 bases from V and 0 bases from J, with 13 bases in between. CDR3 length: 16 amino acids. Germline V lookup: CDR1 SGDLS, CDR2 YYNGEE. The CDR3 loop is CASSLRQVTNTGELFF. CDR3 nucleotides: TGTGCCAGCAGCCTCAGACAGGTTACGAACACCGGGGAGCTGTTTTTT.

This clone has only one observation. V gene TRBV7-3 combines with J gene TRBJ2-7; a possible D gene is TRBD2 (6 bases). The germline V and J ends were trimmed by 3 bases and 4 bases, with 16 bases remaining between them. This CDR3 is 15 amino acids long. CDR1 SGHTA and CDR2 FQGTGA come from the germline V gene. CDR3 nucleotide sequence: TGTGCCAGCAGCTTGCATGGGACTTTATCTTACGAGCAGTACTTC. Protein: CASSLHGTLSYEQYF.

V is TRBV6-1 and J is TRBJ1-3, with D unclear. V lost 2 bases to trimming and J lost 0 bases, with 8 bases between them. The CDR3 sequence is 15 residues long. CDR1 is MNHNS and CDR2 is SASEGT in the germline V gene. The CDR3 nucleotides are TGTGCCAGCAGTGAACAATACAGCTCTGGAAACACCATATATTTT. Residues: CASSEQYSSGNTIYF.

The genes are TRBV19 and TRBJ2-6; TRBD1 agrees at 7 bases. Germline V gives CDR1 LNHDA, CDR2 SQIVND (reference sequence). V gave up 4 bases and J gave up 2 bases; unmatched junction bases: 2. The CDR3 loop spans 15 amino acids. The CDR3 DNA sequence: TGTGCCAGTAGTAGAGGGGGCGCTGGGGCCAACGTCCTGACTTTC. This encodes CASSRGGAGANVLTF.

This chain uses TRBV29-1 with TRBJ1-2; D may be TRBD1 (6 bases). V was cut by 0 bases and J by 8 bases, with 13 bases left in between. Germline loops: CDR1 SQVTM, CDR2 ANQGSEA. The CDR3 spans 13 residues. The CDR3 DNA follows: TGCAGCGTTGAAGATCGAACAGGGTACGGCTACACCTTC. This gives the protein CSVEDRTGYGYTF. Looking up the rest from reference TRBV29-1 and TRBJ1-2 gives the full variable domain: SAVISQKPSRDICQRGTSLTIQCQVDSQVTMMFWYRQQPGQSLTLIATANQGSEATYESGFVIDKFPISRPNLTFSTLTVSNMSPEDSSIYLCSVEDRTGYGYTFGSGTRLTVV.

The chain is built from TRBV5-1 and TRBJ1-1; 7 bases are shared with TRBD1. The V segment lost 4 bases and the J segment 1 base; nucleotides outside the gene matches: 7. The CDR3 length is 15 residues. In germline, CDR1 is SGHRS, CDR2 YFSETQ. Here the CDR3 reads CASSGTELWNTEAFF. CDR3 nucleotide sequence: TGCGCCAGCAGCGGGACAGAATTATGGAACACTGAAGCTTTCTTT. Full variable domain (rest looked up from reference TRBV5-1 and TRBJ1-1): KAGVTQTPRYLIKTRGQQVTLSCSPISGHRSVSWYQQTPGQGLQFLFEYFSETQRNKGNFPGRFSGRQFSNSRSEMNVSTLELGDSALYLCASSGTELWNTEAFFGQGTRLTVV.

The genes are TRBV12-2 and TRBJ1-3; the table names TRBD1, a call not compared with the DNA. TRBV12-2 is a pseudogene segment. The CDR3 is made up of 15 amino acids. The CDR3 DNA is TGTGCAAGTCGCTTGCGACAGGGCGCTGGAAACACCATATATTTT. Protein product: CASRLRQGAGNTIYF.

This clone was observed at least ten times. The rearrangement joins TRBV28 to TRBJ1-2; 9 bases fit TRBD1. V was clipped by 6 bases and J by 7 bases; unmatched bases: 12. CDR3 length equals 15 residues. Per germline, CDR1 MDHEN and CDR2 SYDVKM. The CDR3 is CASSTPGQGGRGYTF. CDR3 DNA sequence: TGTGCCAGCAGCACGCCGGGACAGGGAGGACGTGGCTACACCTTC.